This TCR beta chain stems from a study of T cell changes during pregnancy in multiple sclerosis. Repertoires were generated with immunoSEQ multiplex PCR, while TCRdb's copy carries only in-frame clones and drops some. The data hold around 20,000 clones, with just under 85% observed a single time. This CDR3 comprises 14 residues. CDR1 SEHNR and CDR2 FQNEAQ come from the germline V gene (reference sequence). The V end lost 6 bases, the J end lost 2 bases, and 13 bases lay between the germline ends. The rearrangement links TRBV7-9 to TRBJ1-1; perhaps TRBD1 as D (5 bases). The material sequenced was CD8+ T cells from peripheral blood mononuclear cells, taken in the first trimester of pregnancy. The TCR sequence derives from a female donor in good health, enrolled as a control in a pregnancy study. CDR3 loop: CASRAGGGNTEAFF. The DNA for the CDR3 is TGTGCCAGCAGGGCGGGGGGAGGAAACACTGAAGCTTTCTTT.